This T cell receptor beta chain was identified in a study of blood T cell repertoires in COVID-19. The data were produced by immunoSEQ multiplex PCR, yet TCRdb's version contains in-frame clones alone and is incomplete. The table lists hundreds of thousands of clones, about 88% of them singletons, with approximately 1.5% in the top ten. V was clipped by 0 bases and J by 3 bases; unmatched bases: 6. In germline, CDR1 is SGHTA, CDR2 FQGNSA. CDR3 length equals 18 residues. The chain links TRBV7-2 to TRBJ2-2, with 11 positions matching TRBD2. The source of this sequence is a woman in her late teens or twenties who had been exposed to COVID-19. Sequenced sample: PBMCs or T cells enriched from blood (not recorded which). CDR3 loop: CASSLAASGRTYTGELFF. The CDR3 region has the DNA TGTGCCAGCAGCTTAGCTGCTAGCGGGAGGACCTACACCGGGGAGCTGTTTTTT.